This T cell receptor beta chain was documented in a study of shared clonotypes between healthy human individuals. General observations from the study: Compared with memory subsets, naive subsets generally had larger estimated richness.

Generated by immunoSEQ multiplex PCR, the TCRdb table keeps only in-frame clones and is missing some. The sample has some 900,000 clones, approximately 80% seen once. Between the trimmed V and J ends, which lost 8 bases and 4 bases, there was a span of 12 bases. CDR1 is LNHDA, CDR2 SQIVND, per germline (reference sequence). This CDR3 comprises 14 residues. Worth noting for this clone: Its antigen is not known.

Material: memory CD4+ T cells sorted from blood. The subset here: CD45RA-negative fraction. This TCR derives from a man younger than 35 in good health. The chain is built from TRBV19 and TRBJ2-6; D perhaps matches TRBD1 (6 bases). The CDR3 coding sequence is TGTGCCAGTGACAGGTCCGAGGGGGCCAACGTCCTGACTTTC. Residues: CASDRSEGANVLTF.